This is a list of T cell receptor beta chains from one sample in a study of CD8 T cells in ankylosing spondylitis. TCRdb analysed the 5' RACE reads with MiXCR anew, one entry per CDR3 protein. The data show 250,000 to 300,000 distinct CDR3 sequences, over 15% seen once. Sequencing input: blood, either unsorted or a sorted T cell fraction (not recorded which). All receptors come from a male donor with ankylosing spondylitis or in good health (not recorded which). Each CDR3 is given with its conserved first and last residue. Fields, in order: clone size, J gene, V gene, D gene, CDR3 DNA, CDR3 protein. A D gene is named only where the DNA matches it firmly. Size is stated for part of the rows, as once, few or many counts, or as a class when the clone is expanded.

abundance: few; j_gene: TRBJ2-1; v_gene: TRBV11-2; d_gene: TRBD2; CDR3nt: TGTGCCAGCAGCCCTAGAACGGGGGCTAGCGGGAGATTGGTCTCCTACAATGAGCAGTTCTTC; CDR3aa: CASSPRTGASGRLVSYNEQFF
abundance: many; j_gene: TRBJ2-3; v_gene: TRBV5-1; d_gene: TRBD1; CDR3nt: TGCGCCAGCAGCTTGGACGGGACAGGTACAGATACGCAGTATTTT; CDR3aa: CASSLDGTGTDTQYF
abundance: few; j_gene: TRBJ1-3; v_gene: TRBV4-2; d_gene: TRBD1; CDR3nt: TGTGCCAGCAGCCAAGTGGGGACAGGATTATCTGGAAACACCATATATTTT; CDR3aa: CASSQVGTGLSGNTIYF
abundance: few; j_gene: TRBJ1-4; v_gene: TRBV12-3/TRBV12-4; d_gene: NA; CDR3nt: TGTGCCAGCAGTTCACGCCCCCAGGGGCCTGAAAAACTGTTTTTT; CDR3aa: CASSSRPQGPEKLFF
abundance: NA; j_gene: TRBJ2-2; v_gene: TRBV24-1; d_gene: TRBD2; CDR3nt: TGTGCCACCAGTGATGGTCTAGCGGAGAACACCGGGGAGCTGTTTTTT; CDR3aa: CATSDGLAENTGELFF
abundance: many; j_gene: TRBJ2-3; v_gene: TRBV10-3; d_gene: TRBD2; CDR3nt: TGTGCCACCAATCAGCGGGATCTGGGCCCCAGCACAGATACGCAGTATTTT; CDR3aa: CATNQRDLGPSTDTQYF
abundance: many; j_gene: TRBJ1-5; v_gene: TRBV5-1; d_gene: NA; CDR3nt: TGCGCCAGCAGTGTGGAATCGGGCAATCAGCCCCAGCATTTT; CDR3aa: CASSVESGNQPQHF
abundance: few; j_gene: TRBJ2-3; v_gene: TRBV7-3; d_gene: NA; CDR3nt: TGTGCCAGCAGCTTAACGTTGTCCACAGATACGCAGTATTTT; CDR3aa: CASSLTLSTDTQYF
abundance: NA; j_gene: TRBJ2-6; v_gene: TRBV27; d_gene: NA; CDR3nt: TGTGCCAGCAGTCGGCAGGGAGCATTATGGCCCAACGTCCTGACTTTC; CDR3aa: CASSRQGALWPNVLTF
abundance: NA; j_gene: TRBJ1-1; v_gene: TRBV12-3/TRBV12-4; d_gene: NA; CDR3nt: TGTGCCAGCAGTTTAGTTAGGGTTGAAGCTTTCTTT; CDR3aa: CASSLVRVEAFF
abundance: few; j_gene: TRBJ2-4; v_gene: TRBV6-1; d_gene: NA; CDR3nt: TGTGCCAGCAGTGCCGGGACATTCGTTTCCAAAAACATTCAGTACTTC; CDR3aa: CASSAGTFVSKNIQYF
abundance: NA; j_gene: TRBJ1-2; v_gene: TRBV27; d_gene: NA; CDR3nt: TGTGCCAACAGTCCGAACCACCCACAGGGCTATGGCTATGGCTACACCTTC; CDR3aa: CANSPNHPQGYGYGYTF
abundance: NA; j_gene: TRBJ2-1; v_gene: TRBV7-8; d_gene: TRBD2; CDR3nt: TGTGCCAGCAGCTTAGCGCAGCGGGAGGGCCTCAATGAGCAGTTCTTC; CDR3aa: CASSLAQREGLNEQFF
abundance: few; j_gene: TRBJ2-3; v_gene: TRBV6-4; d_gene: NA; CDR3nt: TGTGCCAGCAGTGACGGGGGGCGAAGAGATACGCAGTATTTT; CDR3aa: CASSDGGRRDTQYF
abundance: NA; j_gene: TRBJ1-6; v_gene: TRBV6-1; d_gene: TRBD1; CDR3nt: TGTGCCAGCAGGGGACAGGGGGGATTTAGTTCACCCCTCCACTTT; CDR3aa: CASRGQGGFSSPLHF
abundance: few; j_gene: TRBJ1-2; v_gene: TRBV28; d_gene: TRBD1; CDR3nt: TGTGCCAGCGGGACAGGGCTATATGGCTACACCTTC; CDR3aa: CASGTGLYGYTF
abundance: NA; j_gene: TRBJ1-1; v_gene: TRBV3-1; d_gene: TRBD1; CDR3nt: TGTGCCAGCAGCCCTCGTGGCAGGGGGTGGGACACTGAAGCTTTCTTT; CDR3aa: CASSPRGRGWDTEAFF